These 28 T cell receptor beta chains originate from one sample sequenced in a study of blood T cell repertoires in COVID-19. This table comes from immunoSEQ multiplex PCR, and its TCRdb copy is limited to in-frame clones, with some not included. In the table there are under 300,000 clones, 75% to 90% of which are singletons. The sample taken for sequencing was peripheral blood. All receptors derive from a woman aged 40 to 50 who had recovered from COVID-19.

This sequence joins TRBV28 and TRBJ2-3, with TRBD1 matching over 12 bases. This CDR3 contains 19 residues. Trimming cost V 5 bases and J 2 bases; bases outside gene matches: 14. The germline V gene has CDR1 MDHEN and CDR2 SYDVKM. CDR3 DNA sequence: TGTGCCAGCAGTCTCGGGACAGGGGGCCCCTCGTACGCCACAGATACGCAGTATTTT. It encodes CASSLGTGGPSYATDTQYF.

In its sample, this clone was seen once. This sequence joins TRBV30 and TRBJ1-3, with D hard to call. This CDR3 comprises 16 residues. CDR1 is GTSNPN and CDR2 is SVGIG in the germline V gene (reference sequence). V was shortened by 0 bases and J by 0 bases, with 12 bases between the two germline ends. The CDR3 is CAWSVGVFTSGNTIYF. DNA for the CDR3: TGTGCCTGGAGTGTCGGTGTCTTTACCTCTGGAAACACCATATATTTT.

DNA of the CDR3: TGCGCCAGCAGCCAGGGGCTTACCAGATCTGGGGCCAACGTCCTGACTTTC. It yields the protein CASSQGLTRSGANVLTF. The chain recombines TRBV4-1 with TRBJ2-6, with a weak D call TRBD1 (5 bases). The CDR3 has 17 residues. V shed 3 bases and J shed 1 base, with 13 bases lying between them. The germline V gene has CDR1 MGHRA and CDR2 YSYEKL.

This clone was found once. The chain is built from TRBV3-1 (or the pseudogene TRBV3-2) and TRBJ1-2; D may be TRBD1 (6 bases). Germline V gives CDR1 LGHDT, CDR2 YNNKEL (reference sequence). This CDR3 is 14 amino acids long. Trimming took off 5 bases at V and 2 bases at J, with 12 bases between the two ends. CDR3 sequence (DNA): TGTGCCAGCAGCTCCGGGACACCAAACTATGGCTACACCTTC. This codes for CASSSGTPNYGYTF.

V gene TRBV7-9 combines with J gene TRBJ2-3; no clear D gene. Germline-derived CDR1 and CDR2 are SEHNR and FQNEAQ (reference sequence). CDR3 length: 15 amino acids. V was clipped by 1 base and J by 0 bases, with 8 bases between them. The CDR3 nucleotides are TGTGCCAGCAGCTTAGGGGCACACAGCACAGATACGCAGTATTTT. This gives the protein CASSLGAHSTDTQYF.

The chain carries TRBV28 and TRBJ2-2, with 9 bases aligning to TRBD1. V trimming: 5 bases; J trimming: 2 bases; junction bases outside the gene matches: 9. The CDR3 is 17 amino acids. Germline loops: CDR1 MDHEN, CDR2 SYDVKM. The CDR3 DNA reads as TGTGCCAGCAGTCTACCCGGACAGGGGATCAACACCGGGGAGCTGTTTTTT. Protein product: CASSLPGQGINTGELFF.

The V and J genes are TRBV11-3 and TRBJ2-3; D call uncertain. V was trimmed by 1 base and J by 1 base, leaving 12 bases between them. CDR3 length: 16 residues. Germline V gene lookup returns CDR1 SGHNT and CDR2 YENEEA. Written as DNA, the CDR3 is TGTGCCAGCAGCTTAGGTGGCACTACACGCACAGATACGCAGTATTTT. Protein: CASSLGGTTRTDTQYF.

The rearrangement joins TRBV13 to TRBJ1-1; possible D gene TRBD1, 5 bases. Deletions cut 2 bases from V and 4 bases from J, with 8 bases between. The CDR3 extends over 13 amino acids. The V gene's germline CDR1 is PRHDT and CDR2 FYEKMQ (reference sequence). The CDR3 region has the DNA TGTGCCAGCAGCTTAAGGGGAAGCACTGAAGCTTTCTTT. It encodes CASSLRGSTEAFF. The variable domain in full, with the rest retrieved from reference TRBV13 and TRBJ1-1, is AAGVIQSPRHLIKEKRETATLKCYPIPRHDTVYWYQQGPGQDPQFLISFYEKMQSDKGSIPDRFSAQQFSDYHSELNMSSLELGDSALYFCASSLRGSTEAFFGQGTRLTVV.

The chain combines TRBV10-2 with TRBJ1-1; the match to TRBD1 covers 9 bases. This CDR3 has 15 residues. J was trimmed by 5 bases and V by 6 bases; bases with no gene match: 10. The germline CDR1 and CDR2 sequences are WSHSY and SAAADI. Written as DNA, the CDR3 is TGCGCCAGCAGCACCGGACAGGGGACGGGGACTGAAGCTTTCTTT. The encoded protein is CASSTGQGTGTEAFF.

The chain uses TRBV5-4 and TRBJ2-3; 13 nucleotides align to TRBD2. The CDR3 extends over 17 amino acids. V gave up 3 bases and J gave up 0 bases; unmatched junction bases: 4. CDR1 and CDR2 (germline): SGHNT, YYREEE (reference sequence). CDR3 amino acids: CASSSGLAGFSTDTQYF. Here the CDR3 DNA reads TGTGCCAGCAGCTCGGGACTAGCGGGGTTTAGCACAGATACGCAGTATTTT.

The chain combines TRBV7-2 with TRBJ2-3; weak D call: TRBD2 (5 bases). Trimming stripped 5 bases from V and 5 bases from J, with 17 bases between. The CDR3 totals 15 residues. Germline CDR1 is SGHTA and CDR2 is FQGNSA. The DNA for the CDR3 is TGTGCCAGCAGCCTAAACTGGGAGATTAAAGATACGCAGTATTTT. Translation gives CASSLNWEIKDTQYF.

V gene TRBV10-3 combines with J gene TRBJ2-1, with 7 bases that match TRBD2. The CDR3 loop spans 14 amino acids. V trimming: 11 bases; J trimming: 4 bases; junction bases outside the gene matches: 11. CDR1 and CDR2 (germline): ENHRY, SYGVKD. DNA of the CDR3: TGTGCCGCAGGAGGGCGGGAGCTATACAATGAGCAGTTCTTC. Translated, it gives CAAGGRELYNEQFF.

The chain joins TRBV28 to TRBJ1-1; maybe TRBD1 (5 bases). In germline, CDR1 is MDHEN, CDR2 SYDVKM. The CDR3 contains 13 residues. The V gene lost 6 bases and the J gene lost 0 bases, with 8 bases spanning the gap. CDR3 residues: CASREGLNTEAFF. The CDR3 DNA sequence: TGTGCCAGCAGGGAGGGGTTGAACACTGAAGCTTTCTTT.

This clone was detected once. V is TRBV28 and J is TRBJ1-6; D possibly corresponds to TRBD1 (5 bases). V lost 2 bases and J lost 7, with 9 bases in between. In germline, CDR1 is MDHEN, CDR2 SYDVKM. The CDR3 contains 14 residues. CDR3 loop: CASSLRGYNSPLHF. CDR3 sequence (DNA): TGTGCCAGCAGTTTAAGGGGCTACAATTCACCCCTCCACTTT.

The genes are TRBV13 and TRBJ2-5, with TRBD1 matching over 9 bases. This CDR3 comprises 17 residues. Germline CDR1 and CDR2: PRHDT and FYEKMQ (reference sequence). Trimming at V came to 1 base and at J to 2 bases, leaving 8 bases not matched to a gene. In DNA, the CDR3 is TGTGCCAGCAGCTTAGCTGGGACAGGGAGGGGACAAGAGACCCAGTACTTC. It translates to CASSLAGTGRGQETQYF.

The sample holds many counts of this clone. The V and J genes are TRBV24-1 and TRBJ2-2; D is undetermined. The CDR3 has 16 residues. V lost 4 bases to trimming and J lost 0 bases, with 11 bases between them. The V gene's germline CDR1 is KGHDR and CDR2 SFDVKD. In DNA form, the CDR3 reads TGTGCCACCAGTGACCAAAGCCGGGCGAACACCGGGGAGCTGTTTTTT. Its translation is CATSDQSRANTGELFF.

Notes on this clone: Other DNA sequences in the same sample also yield this CDR3. The chain employs TRBV3-1 (or the pseudogene TRBV3-2) and TRBJ1-1; no reliable D call. The CDR3 covers 14 residues. Trimming left V 0 bases short and J 1 base short, with 6 bases between. CDR1 is LGHDT, CDR2 YNNKEL, per germline (reference sequence). The CDR3 sequence is CASSQEGGNTEAFF. The CDR3, as DNA: TGTGCCAGCAGCCAAGAAGGAGGGAACACTGAAGCTTTCTTT.

The chain employs TRBV5-6 and TRBJ1-2; 8 nucleotides line up with TRBD1. Germline-derived CDR1 and CDR2 are SGHDT and YYEEEE. J lost 6 bases, V lost 4 bases, and 11 bases had no gene match. This CDR3 contains 15 residues. CDR3 sequence (DNA): TGTGCCAGCAGCCCTACTCTGACAGGGGTCGATGGCTACACCTTC. This gives the protein CASSPTLTGVDGYTF.

The chain joins TRBV19 to TRBJ2-7; 10 bases fit TRBD1. V lost 4 bases, J lost 2 bases, and 5 bases stayed unmatched. The length of the CDR3 is 15 residues. Germline V gives CDR1 LNHDA, CDR2 SQIVND (reference sequence). CDR3 in amino acids: CASSKPGQGTYEQYF. Written as DNA, the CDR3 is TGTGCCAGTAGTAAACCGGGACAGGGGACCTACGAGCAGTACTTC.

This clone was seen just once. This chain links TRBV18 with TRBJ2-1; a possible D gene is TRBD2 (6 bases). Germline-derived CDR1 and CDR2 are KGHSH and LQKENI. Between the trimmed V and J ends, which lost 1 base and 10 bases, there was a span of 14 bases. The CDR3 loop spans 14 amino acids. The CDR3 protein is CASSPQTAGKEQFF. DNA of the CDR3: TGTGCCAGCTCACCACAAACAGCGGGTAAAGAGCAGTTCTTC.

This chain connects TRBV27 to TRBJ1-5; perhaps TRBD1 as D (6 bases). V was clipped by 5 bases and J by 2 bases, with 13 bases between them. The CDR3 length is 15 residues. Germline CDR1 MNHEY, CDR2 SMNVEV (reference sequence). CDR3 sequence reads: CASSNTGSGNQPQHF. Written as DNA, the CDR3 is TGTGCCAGCAGTAACACAGGGAGCGGCAATCAGCCCCAGCATTTT.

The V gene is TRBV27, the J gene TRBJ1-6; tentative D call: TRBD1 (6 bases). Trimming left V 5 bases short and J 0 bases short, with 23 bases between. The CDR3 has 20 amino acids. Per the germline V gene, CDR1 is MNHEY and CDR2 is SMNVEV (reference sequence). The CDR3 DNA reads as TGTGCCAGCAGTCTCCGAACAGGGACAACCCGCAACTCCTATAATTCACCCCTCCACTTT. Protein: CASSLRTGTTRNSYNSPLHF.

The J gene is TRBJ2-2, the V gene TRBV6-1; D not certain. Deletions cut 2 bases from V and 6 bases from J, with 7 bases between. The CDR3 length is 13 residues. Germline CDR1 reads MNHNS; CDR2 reads SASEGT. DNA of the CDR3: TGTGCCAGCAGTGAATTCGAGGCCGGGGAGCTGTTTTTT. This codes for CASSEFEAGELFF.

The V call is TRBV7-2, the J call TRBJ2-7; 7 positions agree with TRBD2. CDR1 and CDR2 (germline): SGHTA, FQGNSA. The CDR3 is made up of 15 amino acids. V dropped 10 bases and J dropped 0; count of bases not matched to a gene: 12. The CDR3 DNA follows: TGTGCCACACGGGCCCCTAGCGGAAGCTCCTACGAGCAGTACTTC. Translation: CATRAPSGSSYEQYF.

The chain recombines TRBV30 with TRBJ2-3, with 9 bases aligning to TRBD1. CDR3 size: 15 residues. Per the germline V gene, CDR1 is GTSNPN and CDR2 is SVGIG (reference sequence). V lost 3 bases and J lost 3; bases outside the gene matches: 7. The DNA of the CDR3 is TGTGCCTGGAGCGAGATGACAGGGGGGACAGATACGCAGTATTTT. As protein: CAWSEMTGGTDTQYF.

The chain has TRBV14 and TRBJ2-2; D unresolved. The CDR3 totals 13 residues. Germline loops: CDR1 SGHDN, CDR2 FVKESK. Between the trimmed V and J ends, which lost 4 bases and 6 bases, there was a span of 9 bases. The CDR3 region is CASSRIEAGELFF. The CDR3 DNA reads TGTGCCAGCAGCCGCATAGAGGCCGGGGAGCTGTTTTTT.

This chain links TRBV9 with TRBJ2-1; D remains unclear. CDR1 is SGDLS, CDR2 YYNGEE, per germline. The length of the CDR3 is 15 residues. V gave up 0 bases and J gave up 7 bases, with 14 bases separating them. CDR3 DNA: TGTGCCAGCAGCGTAGAGTCAAGGAGCGAGAATGAGCAGTTCTTC. Encoded protein: CASSVESRSENEQFF.

The V gene is TRBV19, the J gene TRBJ2-2; 7 bases map to TRBD2. The CDR3 is 15 amino acids. The germline V gene has CDR1 LNHDA and CDR2 SQIVND (reference sequence). V dropped 3 bases and J dropped 4; count of bases not matched to a gene: 5. The DNA for the CDR3 is TGTGCCAGTAGTATCTGGGCGGGAGTCACCGGGGAGCTGTTTTTT. It yields the protein CASSIWAGVTGELFF.